The present entry profiles one T cell receptor beta chain with its context. The antigen is undetermined. The method was immunoSEQ multiplex PCR; TCRdb's version includes in-frame clones alone and lacks a portion of them. The sample consists of over 70,000 clones, less than 90% of them appearing once. The record originates from a study of T cells in localized non-small cell lung cancer. Study outcomes and limitations: Across samples, adjacent lung featured a median approximately 60 of the top 100 tumor clones.

This CDR3 region has 14 residues. Germline V lookup: CDR1 SGHTA, CDR2 FQGTGA. V dropped 5 bases and J dropped 1 base, with 11 bases sitting between them. The receptor's source is a male donor at least 60 years old with stage III squamous cell lung carcinoma. The rearrangement links TRBV7-3 to TRBJ1-1; D is unclear. This material consisted of peripheral blood, taken before any cancer treatment. The CDR3 DNA is TGTGCCAGCAGCCTAGAAGGGCGGAACACTGAAGCTTTCTTT. It translates to CASSLEGRNTEAFF.